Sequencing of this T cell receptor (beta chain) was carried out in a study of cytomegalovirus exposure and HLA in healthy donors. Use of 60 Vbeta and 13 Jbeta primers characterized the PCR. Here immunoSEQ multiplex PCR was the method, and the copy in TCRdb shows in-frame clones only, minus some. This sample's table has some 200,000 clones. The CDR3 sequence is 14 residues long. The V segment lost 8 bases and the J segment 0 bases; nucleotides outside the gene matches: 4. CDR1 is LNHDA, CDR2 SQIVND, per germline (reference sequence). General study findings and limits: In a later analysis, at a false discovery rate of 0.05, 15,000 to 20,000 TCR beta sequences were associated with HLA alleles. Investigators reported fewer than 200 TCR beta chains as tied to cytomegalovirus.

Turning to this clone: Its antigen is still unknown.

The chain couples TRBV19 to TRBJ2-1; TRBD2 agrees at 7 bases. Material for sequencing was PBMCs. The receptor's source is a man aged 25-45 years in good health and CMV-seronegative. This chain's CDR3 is CASERGSSYNEQFF. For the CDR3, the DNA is TGTGCCAGTGAGCGGGGAAGCTCCTACAATGAGCAGTTCTTC.